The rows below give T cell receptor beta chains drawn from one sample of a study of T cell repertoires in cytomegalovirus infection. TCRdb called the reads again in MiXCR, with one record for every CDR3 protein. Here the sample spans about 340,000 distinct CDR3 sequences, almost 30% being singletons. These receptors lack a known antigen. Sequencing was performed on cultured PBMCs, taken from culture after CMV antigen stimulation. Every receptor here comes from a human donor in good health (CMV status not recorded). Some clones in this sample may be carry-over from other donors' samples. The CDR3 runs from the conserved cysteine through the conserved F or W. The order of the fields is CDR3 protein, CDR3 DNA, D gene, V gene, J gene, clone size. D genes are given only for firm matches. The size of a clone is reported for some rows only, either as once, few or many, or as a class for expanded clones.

cdr3_aa: CASKGETSNQPQHF; cdr3_nt: TGTGCCAGTAAGGGTGAGACAAGCAATCAGCCCCAGCATTTT; d_call: -; v_call: TRBV19; j_call: TRBJ1-5; clone_size: -
cdr3_aa: CASSLDWREQFF; cdr3_nt: TGTGCCAGCAGCTTAGATTGGCGTGAGCAGTTCTTC; d_call: -; v_call: TRBV7-9; j_call: TRBJ2-1; clone_size: -
cdr3_aa: CAISGRGQETQYF; cdr3_nt: TGTGCCATCAGTGGGAGGGGGCAAGAGACCCAGTACTTC; d_call: -; v_call: TRBV10-3; j_call: TRBJ2-5; clone_size: -
cdr3_aa: CASSLGLAGGGELFF; cdr3_nt: TGTGCCAGCAGCCTTGGACTAGCGGGAGGCGGGGAGCTGTTTTTT; d_call: TRBD2; v_call: TRBV12-3/TRBV12-4; j_call: TRBJ2-2; clone_size: -
cdr3_aa: CATQVGDSNQPQHF; cdr3_nt: TGTGCCACCCAAGTAGGCGATAGCAATCAGCCCCAGCATTTT; d_call: -; v_call: TRBV28; j_call: TRBJ1-5; clone_size: -
cdr3_aa: CASSMRGNIQYF; cdr3_nt: TGTGCCAGTAGTATGAGAGGAAACATTCAGTACTTC; d_call: -; v_call: TRBV19; j_call: TRBJ2-4; clone_size: -
cdr3_aa: CASSLYPETNTEAFF; cdr3_nt: TGTGCCAGCAGTTTATACCCGGAAACGAACACTGAAGCTTTCTTT; d_call: -; v_call: TRBV12-3/TRBV12-4; j_call: TRBJ1-1; clone_size: -
cdr3_aa: CASSFPRTGRENTQYF; cdr3_nt: TGTGCCAGCAGCTTCCCCCGGACAGGGCGGGAGAATACGCAGTATTTT; d_call: -; v_call: TRBV7-2; j_call: TRBJ2-3; clone_size: many
cdr3_aa: CASSLAGGPYNEQFF; cdr3_nt: TGTGCCAGCAGCTTAGCGGGGGGGCCCTACAATGAGCAGTTCTTC; d_call: -; v_call: TRBV7-2; j_call: TRBJ2-1; clone_size: many
cdr3_aa: CASSSDRVTWSPLHF; cdr3_nt: TGTGCCAGCAGTTCCGACAGGGTAACGTGGTCACCCCTCCACTTT; d_call: TRBD1; v_call: TRBV28; j_call: TRBJ1-6; clone_size: -
cdr3_aa: CASSSTEHYEQYF; cdr3_nt: TGTGCCAGCAGTTCGACGGAGCACTACGAGCAGTACTTC; d_call: -; v_call: TRBV7-4; j_call: TRBJ2-7; clone_size: few
cdr3_aa: CASSPPDSGLGGQPQHF; cdr3_nt: TGTGCCAGCTCACCACCGGATTCGGGTTTGGGGGGTCAGCCCCAGCATTTT; d_call: -; v_call: TRBV18; j_call: TRBJ1-5; clone_size: -
cdr3_aa: CASSWDREGPYEQYF; cdr3_nt: TGTGCCAGCAGCTGGGACAGGGAAGGTCCCTACGAGCAGTACTTC; d_call: TRBD1; v_call: TRBV7-9; j_call: TRBJ2-7; clone_size: -
cdr3_aa: CASSLDRRGFDF; cdr3_nt: TGTGCCAGCAGCTTAGATCGGCGGGGGTTCGACTTC; d_call: TRBD2; v_call: TRBV7-9; j_call: TRBJ2-7; clone_size: -
cdr3_aa: CASSQPGQGEGEKLFF; cdr3_nt: TGTGCCAGCAGCCAACCCGGACAGGGGGAGGGTGAAAAACTGTTTTTT; d_call: TRBD1; v_call: TRBV4-2; j_call: TRBJ1-4; clone_size: few
cdr3_aa: CASSQPGQGNEKLFF; cdr3_nt: TGTGCCAGCAGTCAGCCGGGACAGGGGAATGAAAAACTGTTTTTT; d_call: TRBD1; v_call: TRBV28; j_call: TRBJ1-4; clone_size: -
cdr3_aa: CASSPRTQTDTQYF; cdr3_nt: TGTGCCAGCAGTCCGAGGACCCAGACAGATACGCAGTATTTT; d_call: -; v_call: TRBV12-3/TRBV12-4; j_call: TRBJ2-3; clone_size: -
cdr3_aa: CASIQAGGTSSYF; cdr3_nt: TGTGCCAGCATCCAAGCGGGAGGGACAAGCTCTTACTTC; d_call: TRBD2; v_call: TRBV28; j_call: TRBJ2-5; clone_size: -
cdr3_aa: CSARGRGSQRGSSYNEQFF; cdr3_nt: TGCAGTGCTAGAGGCCGAGGTTCTCAGCGGGGTAGCTCCTACAATGAGCAGTTCTTC; d_call: TRBD2; v_call: TRBV20-1; j_call: TRBJ2-1; clone_size: once
cdr3_aa: CASSSGLGRDEQFF; cdr3_nt: TGCGCCAGCAGCTCGGGACTTGGGAGGGATGAGCAGTTCTTC; d_call: TRBD2; v_call: TRBV5-1; j_call: TRBJ2-1; clone_size: few
cdr3_aa: CASSLASGATYNEQFF; cdr3_nt: TGTGCCAGCAGCCTAGCCAGCGGAGCGACCTACAATGAGCAGTTCTTC; d_call: -; v_call: TRBV7-8; j_call: TRBJ2-1; clone_size: -
cdr3_aa: CASSPARGTEAFF; cdr3_nt: TGTGCCAGCAGCCCAGCTAGGGGGACTGAAGCTTTCTTT; d_call: -; v_call: TRBV7-3; j_call: TRBJ1-1; clone_size: -
cdr3_aa: CASSEAWGHEQYF; cdr3_nt: TGTGCCAGCAGTGAAGCATGGGGCCACGAGCAGTACTTC; d_call: -; v_call: TRBV6-1; j_call: TRBJ2-7; clone_size: -
cdr3_aa: CASSLGRGTSSYEQYF; cdr3_nt: TGTGCCAGCAGCTTAGGCCGGGGGACGAGCTCCTACGAGCAGTACTTC; d_call: -; v_call: TRBV13; j_call: TRBJ2-7; clone_size: -
cdr3_aa: CASSTPDTTTNEKLFF; cdr3_nt: TGTGCCAGCAGCACCCCTGACACCACAACTAATGAAAAACTGTTTTTT; d_call: -; v_call: TRBV4-2; j_call: TRBJ1-4; clone_size: once
cdr3_aa: CASSPLGLALGTDTQYF; cdr3_nt: TGTGCCAGCAGCCCCCTAGGACTAGCGTTGGGCACAGATACGCAGTATTTT; d_call: TRBD2; v_call: TRBV4-2; j_call: TRBJ2-3; clone_size: many
cdr3_aa: CAISESAAGGYNEQFF; cdr3_nt: TGTGCCATCAGTGAGTCGGCGGCGGGAGGATACAATGAGCAGTTCTTC; d_call: TRBD2; v_call: TRBV10-3; j_call: TRBJ2-1; clone_size: few
cdr3_aa: CASSIAWGTEAFF; cdr3_nt: TGTGCCAGTAGTATAGCGTGGGGCACTGAAGCTTTCTTT; d_call: -; v_call: TRBV19; j_call: TRBJ1-1; clone_size: -
cdr3_aa: CASSLLGRVRVDNVLTF; cdr3_nt: TGTGCCAGCAGCTTATTAGGGCGCGTCAGGGTTGACAACGTCCTGACTTTC; d_call: -; v_call: TRBV7-4; j_call: TRBJ2-6; clone_size: -
cdr3_aa: CASSLIVGVGDEQYF; cdr3_nt: TGTGCCAGCAGTTTAATAGTCGGGGTTGGAGACGAGCAGTACTTC; d_call: -; v_call: TRBV28; j_call: TRBJ2-7; clone_size: few
cdr3_aa: CASSYSGLNTDTQYF; cdr3_nt: TGCGCCAGCAGTTATAGCGGACTGAACACAGATACGCAGTATTTT; d_call: -; v_call: TRBV5-1; j_call: TRBJ2-3; clone_size: -
cdr3_aa: CATSRQGHSSSGANVLTF; cdr3_nt: TGTGCCACCAGCAGACAGGGGCACTCAAGCTCTGGGGCCAACGTCCTGACTTTC; d_call: -; v_call: TRBV15; j_call: TRBJ2-6; clone_size: few
cdr3_aa: CASSQLLPRTSRTGELFF; cdr3_nt: TGTGCCAGCAGCCAATTGTTGCCCCGGACTAGCCGCACCGGGGAGCTGTTTTTT; d_call: TRBD2; v_call: TRBV3-1; j_call: TRBJ2-2; clone_size: -
cdr3_aa: CASSVAGVSSYEQYF; cdr3_nt: TGTGCCAGCAGCGTAGCAGGGGTGAGCTCCTACGAGCAGTACTTC; d_call: -; v_call: TRBV9; j_call: TRBJ2-7; clone_size: -
cdr3_aa: CASSRGDRGLRGAFF; cdr3_nt: TGTGCCAGCAGCCGCGGGGACAGGGGGCTTAGGGGAGCTTTCTTT; d_call: TRBD1; v_call: TRBV28; j_call: TRBJ1-1; clone_size: many
cdr3_aa: CASSGGVNYEQYF; cdr3_nt: TGCGCCAGCAGTGGAGGGGTCAACTACGAGCAGTACTTC; d_call: -; v_call: TRBV10-1; j_call: TRBJ2-7; clone_size: -
cdr3_aa: CASSPRPRGQDEQYF; cdr3_nt: TGCGCCAGCAGCCCACGTCCAAGGGGCCAGGACGAGCAGTACTTC; d_call: -; v_call: TRBV5-1; j_call: TRBJ2-7; clone_size: few
cdr3_aa: CASSQEVLRPETQYF; cdr3_nt: TGTGCCAGCAGCCAAGAGGTCCTACGGCCCGAGACCCAGTACTTC; d_call: -; v_call: TRBV3-1; j_call: TRBJ2-5; clone_size: -
cdr3_aa: CASSPPPGVTYNEQFF; cdr3_nt: TGTGCCAGCAGCCCTCCCCCGGGAGTAACCTACAATGAGCAGTTCTTC; d_call: -; v_call: TRBV7-9; j_call: TRBJ2-1; clone_size: -
cdr3_aa: CASSLIDGGSEQFF; cdr3_nt: TGTGCCAGCAGTTTAATAGACGGGGGGAGTGAGCAGTTCTTC; d_call: TRBD2; v_call: TRBV27; j_call: TRBJ2-1; clone_size: -
cdr3_aa: CASSLGRESGIQYF; cdr3_nt: TGTGCCAGTAGTCTCGGACGGGAAAGCGGCATTCAGTACTTC; d_call: -; v_call: TRBV19; j_call: TRBJ2-4; clone_size: -
cdr3_aa: CASSEQRRLKGASNQPQHF; cdr3_nt: TGTGCCAGCAGTGAACAAAGGAGGCTTAAAGGGGCGAGCAATCAGCCCCAGCATTTT; d_call: -; v_call: TRBV2; j_call: TRBJ1-5; clone_size: many
cdr3_aa: CASGLVRTVYGYTF; cdr3_nt: TGTGCTAGTGGTTTGGTGAGGACAGTCTATGGCTACACCTTC; d_call: -; v_call: TRBV12-5; j_call: TRBJ1-2; clone_size: few
cdr3_aa: CASRGGVDQPQHF; cdr3_nt: TGTGCCAGCAGGGGGGGAGTTGATCAGCCCCAGCATTTT; d_call: -; v_call: TRBV7-6; j_call: TRBJ1-5; clone_size: -
cdr3_aa: CASSLRRWGTGNIGYTF; cdr3_nt: TGTGCCAGCAGTTTAAGACGATGGGGGACAGGGAATATTGGCTACACCTTC; d_call: TRBD1; v_call: TRBV28; j_call: TRBJ1-2; clone_size: -
cdr3_aa: CASSPRAGAGNEQFF; cdr3_nt: TGTGCCAGCAGTCCCCGGGCGGGAGCTGGGAATGAGCAGTTCTTC; d_call: TRBD2; v_call: TRBV12-3/TRBV12-4; j_call: TRBJ2-1; clone_size: few
cdr3_aa: CATSGYETDTQYF; cdr3_nt: TGTGCCACCTCCGGCTACGAGACAGATACGCAGTATTTT; d_call: -; v_call: TRBV24-1; j_call: TRBJ2-3; clone_size: many
cdr3_aa: CASSLAGTSYEQYF; cdr3_nt: TGTGCCAGCAGCTTGGCAGGGACCTCCTACGAGCAGTACTTC; d_call: -; v_call: TRBV5-6; j_call: TRBJ2-7; clone_size: few
cdr3_aa: CATSDPSAGELTDTQYF; cdr3_nt: TGTGCCACCAGTGATCCTTCCGCGGGAGAACTCACAGATACGCAGTATTTT; d_call: TRBD2; v_call: TRBV24-1; j_call: TRBJ2-3; clone_size: -
cdr3_aa: CASRRTGGSSGNTIYF; cdr3_nt: TGTGCCAGCAGGCGGACAGGTGGAAGTTCTGGAAACACCATATATTTT; d_call: TRBD1; v_call: TRBV6-8; j_call: TRBJ1-3; clone_size: -
cdr3_aa: CAINSGRRGEKLFF; cdr3_nt: TGTGCCATCAACTCAGGGCGAAGGGGTGAAAAACTGTTTTTT; d_call: -; v_call: TRBV10-3; j_call: TRBJ1-4; clone_size: once
cdr3_aa: CASSTLRVRDRGQFF; cdr3_nt: TGTGCCAGTAGTACCCTAAGGGTGAGGGATCGGGGGCAGTTCTTC; d_call: -; v_call: TRBV19; j_call: TRBJ2-1; clone_size: few
cdr3_aa: CASSYSESSGSYEQYF; cdr3_nt: TGTGCCAGCAGTTACTCGGAATCTAGCGGAAGCTACGAGCAGTACTTC; d_call: TRBD2; v_call: TRBV6-5; j_call: TRBJ2-7; clone_size: few
cdr3_aa: CASSRDRGPGETQYF; cdr3_nt: TGTGCCAGCAGTCGGGACAGGGGGCCGGGAGAGACCCAGTACTTC; d_call: TRBD1; v_call: TRBV7-4; j_call: TRBJ2-5; clone_size: few
cdr3_aa: CASSLDAALNTDTQYF; cdr3_nt: TGCGCCAGCAGCTTGGATGCGGCACTCAACACAGATACGCAGTATTTT; d_call: -; v_call: TRBV5-1; j_call: TRBJ2-3; clone_size: -